This passage covers 24 T cell receptor beta chains from one sample sequenced in a study of T cells in localized non-small cell lung cancer. Libraries were prepared by immunoSEQ multiplex PCR; TCRdb keeps only in-frame clonotypes and omits some of them. The sample records some 6,300 clones, around two fifths being singletons. This specimen consisted of lung tumor tissue, obtained before any cancer treatment. The receptors stem from a woman aged 35 to 75 with stage II squamous cell lung carcinoma.

The chain couples TRBV29-1 to TRBJ2-5; D is possibly TRBD1 or TRBD2 (6 bases each). The V gene lost 8 bases and the J gene lost 4 bases, with 20 bases spanning the gap. Germline V CDR1 and CDR2: SQVTM, ANQGSEA. This CDR3 has 14 amino acids. CDR3 sequence: CSFKGGAGGETQYF. The CDR3 DNA follows: TGCAGCTTCAAAGGGGGAGCGGGTGGAGAGACCCAGTACTTC. Full variable domain (rest looked up from reference TRBV29-1 and TRBJ2-5): SAVISQKPSRDICQRGTSLTIQCQVDSQVTMMFWYRQQPGQSLTLIATANQGSEATYESGFVIDKFPISRPNLTFSTLTVSNMSPEDSSIYLCSFKGGAGGETQYFGPGTRLLVL.

This clone has only one observation. The chain carries TRBV19 and TRBJ2-5; D gene unclear. The germline CDR1 and CDR2 sequences are LNHDA and SQIVND (reference sequence). The CDR3 is 14 residues long. The V and J ends lost 5 bases and 5 bases respectively, with 15 bases between them. The CDR3 spells CASSQRRFGETQYF. CDR3 nucleotides: TGTGCCAGTAGTCAACGACGGTTCGGGGAGACCCAGTACTTC.

The rearrangement joins TRBV19 to TRBJ2-7, with 11 bases fitting TRBD2. V lost 10 bases, J lost 5 bases, and 4 bases stayed unmatched. CDR3 size: 12 residues. CDR1 is LNHDA and CDR2 is SQIVND in the germline V gene (reference sequence). The CDR3 reads CAKTSGTHEQYF. CDR3 coding DNA: TGTGCCAAGACTAGCGGGACCCACGAGCAGTACTTC. Filled out from reference TRBV19 and TRBJ2-7, the complete variable domain reads DGGITQSPKYLFRKEGQNVTLSCEQNLNHDAMYWYRQDPGQGLRLIYYSQIVNDFQKGDIAEGYSVSREKKESFPLTVTSAQKNPTAFYLCAKTSGTHEQYFGPGTRLTVT.

This chain links TRBV5-1 with TRBJ2-5, with a tentative D call TRBD2 (7 bases). The germline V and J ends were trimmed by 4 bases and 4 bases, with 17 bases remaining between them. CDR3 size: 15 residues. Looked up from germline, CDR1 is SGHRS and CDR2 is YFSETQ. CDR3: CASSHTGGAGETQYF. CDR3 bases: TGCGCCAGCAGCCATACGGGGGGCGCGGGAGAGACCCAGTACTTC.

The chain recombines TRBV29-1 with TRBJ2-3; D uncertain. V gave up 4 bases and J gave up 1 base, with 21 bases separating them. The CDR3 contains 17 residues. From germline, CDR1 is SQVTM and CDR2 ANQGSEA. The DNA of the CDR3 is TGCAGCGTTGCGGCCTCAACCCTCCCTAGAGGCACAGATACGCAGTATTTT. Its translation is CSVAASTLPRGTDTQYF.

This chain links TRBV29-1 with TRBJ1-1; D is uncertain. The germline V gene has CDR1 SQVTM and CDR2 ANQGSEA. V lost 4 bases and J 0 bases, leaving 15 bases between the germline ends. The CDR3 is 15 residues long. CDR3 sequence (DNA): TGCAGCGTTGGCACAGTCCGGAATATGAACACTGAAGCTTTCTTT. Translating it yields CSVGTVRNMNTEAFF.

The chain employs TRBV25-1 and TRBJ2-5; TRBD2 might be the D (7 bases). The CDR3 has 16 residues. Germline-derived CDR1 and CDR2 are MGHDK and SYGVNS. V was cut by 2 bases and J by 5 bases, with 18 bases left in between. The DNA for the CDR3 is TGTGCCAGCAGTGAAGGGGGCGGGAGAGAGATGGAGACCCAGTACTTC. Translating gives CASSEGGGREMETQYF.

This clone turned up a few times. The chain couples TRBV11-3 to TRBJ1-4, with 7 bases matching TRBD1. Germline V lookup: CDR1 SGHNT, CDR2 YENEEA. There are 14 residues in the CDR3. V was clipped by 2 bases and J by 8 bases; unmatched bases: 5. The CDR3 protein is CASSLRRGREKLFF. The CDR3 DNA sequence: TGTGCCAGCAGCTTAAGGAGGGGGCGGGAAAAACTGTTTTTT.

The rearrangement uses TRBV29-1 and TRBJ1-1; D gene unclear. Germline lookup yields CDR1 SQVTM and CDR2 ANQGSEA. This CDR3 has 14 amino acids. The germline V and J ends were trimmed by 7 bases and 1 base, with 16 bases remaining between them. CDR3 region: CSAKAGHPNTEAFF. The DNA for the CDR3 is TGCAGCGCTAAGGCGGGCCACCCGAACACTGAAGCTTTCTTT. The whole variable domain, remainder taken from reference TRBV29-1 and TRBJ1-1, is SAVISQKPSRDICQRGTSLTIQCQVDSQVTMMFWYRQQPGQSLTLIATANQGSEATYESGFVIDKFPISRPNLTFSTLTVSNMSPEDSSIYLCSAKAGHPNTEAFFGQGTRLTVV.

This clone was picked up a small number of times. The chain joins TRBV10-3 to TRBJ2-7; either TRBD1 or TRBD2 may fit D (5 bases each). Looked up from germline, CDR1 is ENHRY and CDR2 is SYGVKD. V was clipped by 4 bases and J by 0 bases, with 16 bases between them. There are 16 residues in the CDR3. The CDR3, as DNA: TGTGCCATCAGTGGGGGACCCCTCCAAAGCTCCTACGAGCAGTACTTC. Amino acids: CAISGGPLQSSYEQYF.

The V call is TRBV6-8, the J call TRBJ2-2; D gene ambiguous. This CDR3 spans 12 amino acids. Per the germline V gene, CDR1 is MNHGY and CDR2 is SAAAGT. V was trimmed by 7 bases and J by 2 bases, leaving 5 bases between them. The CDR3 nucleotides are TGTGCCAGCACCCTAAACACCGGGGAGCTGTTTTTT. Its protein is CASTLNTGELFF.

The V call is TRBV11-3, the J call TRBJ1-2; D might be TRBD1 (5 bases). Germline CDR1 reads SGHNT; CDR2 reads YENEEA. The CDR3 sequence is 18 residues long. V was trimmed by 0 bases and J by 0 bases, leaving 17 bases between them. The CDR3 sequence is CASSLDGGGVRANYGYTF. The CDR3 DNA is TGTGCCAGCAGCTTAGATGGCGGGGGTGTTAGGGCTAACTATGGCTACACCTTC.

The chain recombines TRBV7-2 with TRBJ2-7, with D perhaps assigned TRBD1 or TRBD2 (5 bases each). In germline, CDR1 is SGHTA, CDR2 FQGNSA. Trimming removed 5 bases from V and 1 base from J, with 9 bases in between. The length of the CDR3 is 13 residues. CDR3 loop: CASSPGRSYEQYF. The CDR3 DNA follows: TGTGCCAGCAGCCCGGGACGGTCCTACGAGCAGTACTTC.

This clone counts as medium-sized (0.01 to 0.1%). This rearrangement joins TRBV2 to TRBJ1-6, with D hard to call. CDR1 and CDR2 (germline): SNHLY, FYNNEI. CDR3 length: 14 residues. V was shortened by 4 bases and J by 8 bases, with 12 bases between the two germline ends. In DNA, the CDR3 is TGTGCCAGCAGTGGGGGAGCGCAATATTCACCCCTCCACTTT. Translated, it gives CASSGGAQYSPLHF.

The chain uses TRBV30 and TRBJ1-1; D call uncertain. Deletions cut 4 bases from V and 2 bases from J, with 11 bases between. Germline CDR1 is GTSNPN and CDR2 is SVGIG (reference sequence). This CDR3 is built from 13 residues. CDR3 loop: CAWTWSVNTEAFF. CDR3 DNA sequence: TGTGCCTGGACCTGGAGCGTCAACACTGAAGCTTTCTTT.

This clone is termed medium-sized. The chain couples TRBV15 to TRBJ1-4, with no clear D. Germline CDR1 LNHNV, CDR2 YYDKDF (reference sequence). Trimming left V 1 base short and J 0 bases short, with 9 bases between. The CDR3 has 16 amino acids. This CDR3 is CATSRGFSATNEKLFF. For the CDR3, the DNA is TGTGCCACCAGCAGAGGTTTCAGTGCAACTAATGAAAAACTGTTTTTT.

The J gene is TRBJ2-3, the V gene TRBV15; TRBD1 matches at 7 bases. V dropped 5 bases and J dropped 1; count of bases not matched to a gene: 12. Germline V gene data show CDR1 as LNHNV and CDR2 as YYDKDF (reference sequence). This CDR3 comprises 17 residues. The CDR3 reads CATSSTPWDSGTDTQYF. The DNA of the CDR3 is TGTGCCACCAGCTCAACCCCCTGGGACAGCGGCACAGATACGCAGTATTTT.

This clone was seen a handful of times. V gene TRBV6-8 combines with J gene TRBJ2-2; perhaps TRBD2 as D (6 bases). This CDR3 has 15 residues. Germline V gives CDR1 MNHGY, CDR2 SAAAGT. V dropped 6 bases and J dropped 5 bases, with 16 bases sitting between them. The CDR3 is CASSLLAPGTGELFF. CDR3 sequence (DNA): TGTGCCAGCAGCTTACTAGCCCCGGGGACCGGGGAGCTGTTTTTT.

At least ten counts were recorded for this clone. J is TRBJ1-2 and V is TRBV4-1, with 8 bases aligning to TRBD1. The CDR3 loop spans 14 amino acids. Per the germline V gene, CDR1 is MGHRA and CDR2 is YSYEKL. Trimming at V came to 5 bases and at J to 2 bases, leaving 4 bases not matched to a gene. CDR3 sequence: CASSTRTGNYGYTF. Written as DNA, the CDR3 is TGCGCCAGCAGCACCCGGACAGGGAACTATGGCTACACCTTC.

This clone has just a few counts. The chain is built from TRBV11-3 and TRBJ2-2; the match to TRBD2 covers 10 bases. CDR1 is SGHNT and CDR2 is YENEEA in the germline V gene. J gave up 4 bases and V 2 bases, and 7 bases lay outside the gene matches. This CDR3 has 17 residues. The CDR3 protein is CASSLIAGGGGTGELFF. The CDR3 DNA follows: TGTGCCAGCAGCTTAATAGCGGGGGGCGGAGGCACCGGGGAGCTGTTTTTT.

The chain has TRBV6-1 and TRBJ1-2; D is undetermined. The CDR3 is 13 amino acids. Germline V lookup: CDR1 MNHNS, CDR2 SASEGT. Deletions cut 1 base from V and 8 bases from J, with 11 bases between. CDR3 DNA sequence: TGTGCCAGCAGTGAAGGGACCCACTCGGGCTACACCTTC. As protein: CASSEGTHSGYTF.

The rearrangement joins TRBV7-6 to TRBJ1-6, with D maybe TRBD1 (5 bases). This CDR3 region has 16 residues. CDR1 and CDR2 (germline): SGHVS, FNYEAQ. Between the trimmed V and J ends, which lost 4 bases and 7 bases, there was a span of 17 bases. The CDR3 reads CASSSKPGPRNSPLHF. The CDR3 region has the DNA TGTGCCAGCAGCTCAAAGCCGGGACCGAGAAATTCACCCCTCCACTTT.

This rearrangement joins TRBV6-8 to TRBJ1-5, with 9 bases fitting TRBD1. The V gene's germline CDR1 is MNHGY and CDR2 SAAAGT. This CDR3 has 15 residues. Trimming cost V 5 bases and J 1 base; bases outside gene matches: 3. CDR3 sequence: CASSRTGVSNQPQHF. CDR3 DNA: TGTGCCAGCAGTCGGACAGGGGTAAGCAATCAGCCCCAGCATTTT.

The chain links TRBV28 to TRBJ1-4; D is unresolved. V was shortened by 2 bases and J by 6 bases, with 7 bases between the two germline ends. The CDR3 spans 13 residues. Germline V gene data show CDR1 as MDHEN and CDR2 as SYDVKM. CDR3 residues: CASSLRYDEKLFF. The CDR3 DNA is TGTGCCAGCAGTTTAAGATACGATGAAAAACTGTTTTTT.